Here is one TCR beta chain with its context. Its antigen remains unknown. There are 13 residues in the CDR3. V was shortened by 6 bases and J by 10 bases, with 13 bases between the two germline ends. CDR1 SGHTA and CDR2 FQGNSA come from the germline V gene. Sequenced material consisted of expressed TCRB transcripts (all of the isolated RNA was reverse transcribed). TCRdb's copy holds only in-frame clones and misses some; the assay was immunoSEQ multiplex PCR. The data show about 170,000 clones, with 7.8% seen just once and approximately 0.85% held by the top ten. Naive, central memory, regulatory and stem cell-like memory cells within the CD4+ compartment were sorted using CD45RO/CCR7/CD25/CD127/CD95/CD27. The source of the sample is a study of beta chain features in type 1 diabetes. Findings and caveats of the study: There was no resolution here of whether HLA type influences TCRB rearrangement. Shortening that was moderate but significant affected the TCRB CDR3s of Type 1 diabetes patients in all four CD4+ subsets.

This TCR was recovered from a woman aged 40-49 years with type 1 diabetes. The V gene is TRBV7-2, the J gene TRBJ1-6; D unresolved. Sequencing was done on a sample of central memory CD4+ T cells from blood. The CDR3 DNA is TGTGCCAGCAGTAGAGACATCCCATCACCCCTCCACTTT. Its protein product is CASSRDIPSPLHF.